Each of the 22 T cell receptor beta chains below was sequenced from the same sample in a study of cytomegalovirus exposure and HLA in healthy donors. The PCR made use of 60 Vbeta and 13 Jbeta primers. Here immunoSEQ multiplex PCR was the method, and the copy in TCRdb shows in-frame clones only, minus some. Here the sample spans hundreds of thousands of clones, around two thirds being singletons. Material: PBMCs. Receptor source: a female donor in good health and CMV-seronegative.

With respect to this clone: Other DNA sequences of this sample code for an identical CDR3. V usage is TRBV7-8 and J usage is TRBJ2-1; TRBD2 matches 11 bases. The CDR3 runs to 16 residues. V was pared by 3 bases and J by 3 bases, with 4 bases of the junction left unmatched. Germline CDR1 SGHVS, CDR2 FQNEAQ. The CDR3 nucleotides read TGTGCCAGCAGCTTGCTTGGGACTAGCGGCTACAATGAGCAGTTCTTC. Its translation: CASSLLGTSGYNEQFF.

This clone came up a few times. The chain carries TRBV28 and TRBJ1-2; no definite D call. Germline V gene lookup returns CDR1 MDHEN and CDR2 SYDVKM. This CDR3 has 12 residues. The germline V and J ends were trimmed by 3 bases and 4 bases, with 6 bases remaining between them. In nucleotides, the CDR3 is TGTGCCAGCAGTTTCTATGGCTATGGCTACACCTTC. Translating gives CASSFYGYGYTF.

The CDR3 DNA reads TGTGCCAGTAGTATAGATGGTGGCGGGAGGGCGCGGAGCACAGATACGCAGTATTTT. Translating it yields CASSIDGGGRARSTDTQYF. The V gene is TRBV19, the J gene TRBJ2-3, with 9 bases that match TRBD2. CDR1 and CDR2 from the germline V gene are LNHDA and SQIVND (reference sequence). V lost 0 bases to trimming and J lost 0 bases; unmatched junction nucleotides: 10. The CDR3 has 19 residues.

This clone occurred once. The chain is built from TRBV6-1 and TRBJ2-7, with 8 bases fitting TRBD2. Germline V gene lookup returns CDR1 MNHNS and CDR2 SASEGT. The CDR3 totals 15 residues. Unmatched junction bases numbered 7, after V lost 1 base and J lost 5 bases. CDR3 coding DNA: TGTGCCAGCAGTGAAGGGGCTAGCGGGTCCCACGAGCAGTACTTC. Its translation is CASSEGASGSHEQYF.

The chain uses TRBV11-2 and TRBJ2-7; 10 positions agree with TRBD2. The CDR3 spans 16 residues. Germline V lookup: CDR1 SGHAT, CDR2 FQNNGV. J lost 3 bases, V lost 1 base, and 6 bases had no gene match. The CDR3 DNA is TGTGCCAGCAGCTTAGCTAGCGGGAGTTATGGCTACGAGCAGTACTTC. Translation gives CASSLASGSYGYEQYF.

The rearrangement uses TRBV6-1 and TRBJ2-7; D is possibly TRBD2 (6 bases). The length of the CDR3 is 13 residues. The V gene's germline CDR1 is MNHNS and CDR2 SASEGT. The V end was cut by 8 bases, the J end by 3 bases, with 14 bases between. CDR3 in amino acids: CASRGLADYEQYF. The DNA of the CDR3 is TGTGCCAGCCGGGGACTGGCCGACTACGAGCAGTACTTC.

This chain connects TRBV28 to TRBJ1-1; D perhaps matches TRBD1 (5 bases). The V end lost 2 bases, the J end lost 2 bases, and 6 bases lay between the germline ends. The CDR3 is made up of 13 amino acids. Germline-derived CDR1 and CDR2 are MDHEN and SYDVKM. CDR3 DNA: TGTGCCAGCAGTTTAAGGGGAAACACTGAAGCTTTCTTT. It translates to CASSLRGNTEAFF.

The genes are TRBV5-4 and TRBJ2-1; 9 bases line up with TRBD2. The CDR3 is made up of 15 amino acids. From germline, CDR1 is SGHNT and CDR2 YYREEE (reference sequence). With 0 bases clipped from V and 5 bases from J, the junction kept 3 bases outside the gene matches. CDR3 coding DNA: TGTGCCAGCAGCTTGGGCCTAGCGGGGAACAATGAGCAGTTCTTC. Its protein is CASSLGLAGNNEQFF.

In nucleotides, the CDR3 is TGTGCCAGCAGCCCAACCGGGGGACTAGCCTTAAATGAGCAGTTCTTC. It yields the protein CASSPTGGLALNEQFF. The V and J genes are TRBV7-9 and TRBJ2-1; TRBD2 agrees at 9 bases. Germline assignment: CDR1 SEHNR and CDR2 FQNEAQ (reference sequence). The V gene end was trimmed by 5 bases and the J gene end by 7 bases; junction bases not matched to a gene: 12. The CDR3 has 16 residues.

This clone occurred once. Other DNA variants within this sample encode the same CDR3. The chain is built from TRBV6-5 and TRBJ1-3, with D maybe TRBD1 (5 bases). Germline V gene data show CDR1 as MNHEY and CDR2 as SVGAGI. This CDR3 has 15 amino acids. V was pared by 5 bases and J by 1 base, with 12 bases between. DNA of the CDR3: TGTGCCAGCAGTAGGACGGGGGGGTCTGGAAACACCATATATTTT. Translation gives CASSRTGGSGNTIYF.

Turning to this clone: Germline is not matched at one junction end, which may reflect a read error. The CDR3 protein is CSSSTGQGRTEAFF. The CDR3 bases are TGTTCCAGCAGCACGGGACAGGGGAGGACTGAAGCTTTCTTT. The chain links TRBV7-9 to TRBJ1-1; TRBD1 aligns across 10 bases. Germline V gene lookup returns CDR1 SEHNR and CDR2 FQNEAQ (reference sequence). The CDR3 length is 14 residues. Looking up the rest from reference TRBV7-9 and TRBJ1-1 gives the full variable domain: DTGVSQNPRHKITKRGQNVTFRCDPISEHNRLYWYRQTLGQGPEFLTYFQNEAQLEKSRLLSDRFSAERPKGSFSTLEIQRTEQGDSAMYLCSSSTGQGRTEAFFGQGTRLTVV.

This chain connects TRBV2 to TRBJ2-5, with D perhaps TRBD1 (5 bases). Germline-derived CDR1 and CDR2 are SNHLY and FYNNEI. The CDR3 totals 13 residues. Trimming removed 3 bases from V and 5 bases from J, with 10 bases in between. The CDR3 region is CASSDRRGETQYF. The CDR3 region has the DNA TGTGCCAGCAGTGACCGAAGGGGTGAGACCCAGTACTTC. The full variable domain, rest sourced from reference TRBV2 and TRBJ2-5, is EPEVTQTPSHQVTQMGQEVILRCVPISNHLYFYWYRQILGQKVEFLVSFYNNEISEKSEIFDDQFSVERPDGSNFTLKIRSTKLEDSAMYFCASSDRRGETQYFGPGTRLLVL.

This clone has only a few counts. J is TRBJ2-3 and V is TRBV11-2, with 7 bases lining up with TRBD1. The CDR3 consists of 15 residues. V gave up 1 base and J gave up 2 bases; unmatched junction bases: 3. The germline CDR1 and CDR2 sequences are SGHAT and FQNNGV. CDR3 region: CASSLVGTVTDTQYF. CDR3 nucleotides: TGTGCCAGCAGCTTAGTGGGGACAGTCACAGATACGCAGTATTTT.

J is TRBJ2-4 and V is TRBV5-4, with 9 bases identical to TRBD1. V lost 4 bases, J lost 0 bases, and 5 bases stayed unmatched. This CDR3 spans 16 amino acids. Looked up from germline, CDR1 is SGHNT and CDR2 is YYREEE (reference sequence). In DNA form, the CDR3 reads TGTGCCAGCAGCACACAGGGGGCACTAGCCAAAAACATTCAGTACTTC. This encodes CASSTQGALAKNIQYF.

V usage is TRBV9 and J usage is TRBJ2-1, with TRBD2 identical over 9 bases. V shed 3 bases and J 10 bases; nucleotides not matched to a gene: 5. CDR1 SGDLS and CDR2 YYNGEE come from the germline V gene. This CDR3 contains 13 residues. DNA of the CDR3: TGTGCCAGCAGCGGTAGCGGGAGTGGCGAGCAGTTCTTC. It encodes CASSGSGSGEQFF. Together with reference TRBV9 and TRBJ2-1, the CDR3 gives the full variable domain: DSGVTQTPKHLITATGQRVTLRCSPRSGDLSVYWYQQSLDQGLQFLIQYYNGEERAKGNILERFSAQQFPDLHSELNLSSLELGDSALYFCASSGSGSGEQFFGPGTRLTVL.

With respect to this clone: At one end, the junction sequence differs from germline, possibly due to a read error. This chain joins TRBV27 and TRBJ1-2; 7 positions match TRBD1. The CDR3 has 14 amino acids. Germline values: CDR1 MNHEY, CDR2 SMNVEV (reference sequence). CDR3 coding DNA: TGTGCCAGCAGTTTTCGACAGGGAAACTACGGCTACACCTTC. Its translation is CASSFRQGNYGYTF.

The chain combines TRBV19 with TRBJ2-1; D uncertain. The CDR3 is 16 residues long. CDR1 is LNHDA, CDR2 SQIVND, per germline (reference sequence). V lost 5 bases, J lost 0 bases, and 14 bases lay in between. CDR3 DNA sequence: TGTGCCAGTAGTGCCGTCGGTTCGAGCTCCTACAATGAGCAGTTCTTC. The encoded protein is CASSAVGSSSYNEQFF.

The chain recombines TRBV2 with TRBJ2-5; TRBD2 might be the D (5 bases). The CDR3 runs to 16 residues. Per the germline V gene, CDR1 is SNHLY and CDR2 is FYNNEI. V lost 7 bases and J 5 bases, leaving 23 bases between the germline ends. The CDR3 region is CASILISGIGVETQYF. Written as DNA, the CDR3 is TGTGCCAGCATTCTTATAAGCGGAATTGGGGTGGAGACCCAGTACTTC.

With respect to this clone: An end of the junction does not agree with germline; a read error may underlie this. The chain has TRBV2 and TRBJ2-7; 7 bases line up with TRBD1. Germline assignment: CDR1 SNHLY and CDR2 FYNNEI. The CDR3 is 14 residues long. CDR3 coding DNA: TGTGCCAGCTGCCGGGGACAGAGTTCCTACGAGCAGTACTTT. This gives the protein CASCRGQSSYEQYF.

For the CDR3, the DNA is TGCGCCAGCAGTGAGGCGGGCATCGGCTATGGCTACACCTTC. Protein sequence: CASSEAGIGYGYTF. This chain links TRBV10-2 with TRBJ1-2; D ambiguous. The CDR3 extends over 14 amino acids. Germline CDR1 is WSHSY and CDR2 is SAAADI. Trimming cost V 2 bases and J 4 bases, with 11 bases left between them.

This chain uses TRBV7-2 with TRBJ2-1; a possible D gene is TRBD1 (6 bases). Looked up from germline, CDR1 is SGHTA and CDR2 is FQGNSA. This CDR3 is built from 18 residues. Trimming stripped 5 bases from V and 0 bases from J, with 20 bases between. The CDR3 DNA sequence: TGTGCCAGCAGCCTGCGTTGGACAACAGGGAGCTCCTACAATGAGCAGTTCTTC. It encodes CASSLRWTTGSSYNEQFF.

This clone is a singleton in its sample. The CDR3 region has the DNA TGCGCCAGCAGCCAAGATCGAGGGACTAGTGAGTTCGCCGGGGAGCTGTTTTTT. Protein product: CASSQDRGTSEFAGELFF. The chain carries TRBV4-1 and TRBJ2-2, with 8 positions matching TRBD2. Germline CDR1 is MGHRA and CDR2 is YSYEKL. There are 18 residues in the CDR3. The J segment lost 6 bases and the V segment lost 0 bases, leaving 12 bases of the junction unmatched.